The 5 T cell receptor beta chains below all came from one sample that was sequenced in a study of early stage breast cancer tumors. The table came from immunoSEQ multiplex PCR; TCRdb's copy has only in-frame clones and leaves some out. The repertoire holds 1,500 or so clones, with around 82% as singletons. What was sequenced was normal breast tissue next to the tumor. These receptors all come from a person in their fifties with breast cancer.

This clone was recorded a few times. The chain couples TRBV19 to TRBJ2-7; 7 bases map to TRBD1. Germline loops: CDR1 LNHDA, CDR2 SQIVND (reference sequence). Unmatched junction bases numbered 5, after V lost 5 bases and J lost 1 base. The CDR3 covers 14 residues. The CDR3 reads CASSWAGGSYEQYF. The CDR3 DNA reads as TGTGCCAGTAGTTGGGCAGGGGGTTCCTACGAGCAGTACTTC.

The chain combines TRBV5-6 with TRBJ1-4; D is unresolved. This CDR3 is 15 amino acids long. The V end lost 0 bases, the J end lost 8 bases, and 14 bases lay between the germline ends. Per the germline V gene, CDR1 is SGHDT and CDR2 is YYEEEE. The CDR3 nucleotides read TGTGCCAGCAGCTTGGCTGACCCCGGCGGGGAAAAACTGTTTTTT. Translated: CASSLADPGGEKLFF.

This rearrangement joins TRBV6-5 to TRBJ2-2; the D gene is possibly TRBD1 (6 bases). V lost 8 bases and J 1 base, leaving 11 bases between the germline ends. Germline CDR1 is MNHEY and CDR2 is SVGAGI. This CDR3 spans 14 amino acids. The CDR3 DNA follows: TGTGCCAGCCGGACAGAGTTGAACACCGGGGAGCTGTTTTTT. Translating gives CASRTELNTGELFF.

V gene TRBV5-6 combines with J gene TRBJ2-4; 9 nucleotides align to TRBD1. Trimming removed 2 bases from V and 8 bases from J; junction bases left unmatched: 2. Germline CDR1 is SGHDT and CDR2 is YYEEEE. The CDR3 covers 13 residues. CDR3 sequence reads: CASSFDRGDIQYF. CDR3 DNA: TGTGCCAGCAGCTTTGACAGGGGGGACATTCAGTACTTC.

The rearrangement joins TRBV2 to TRBJ2-1, with 10 bases matching TRBD2. With 5 bases clipped from V and 9 bases from J, the junction kept 4 bases outside the gene matches. Germline lookup yields CDR1 SNHLY and CDR2 FYNNEI. The CDR3 is made up of 13 amino acids. CDR3 sequence: CASSLAGAGEQFF. The CDR3, as DNA: TGTGCCAGCAGTCTAGCGGGAGCCGGTGAGCAGTTCTTC.